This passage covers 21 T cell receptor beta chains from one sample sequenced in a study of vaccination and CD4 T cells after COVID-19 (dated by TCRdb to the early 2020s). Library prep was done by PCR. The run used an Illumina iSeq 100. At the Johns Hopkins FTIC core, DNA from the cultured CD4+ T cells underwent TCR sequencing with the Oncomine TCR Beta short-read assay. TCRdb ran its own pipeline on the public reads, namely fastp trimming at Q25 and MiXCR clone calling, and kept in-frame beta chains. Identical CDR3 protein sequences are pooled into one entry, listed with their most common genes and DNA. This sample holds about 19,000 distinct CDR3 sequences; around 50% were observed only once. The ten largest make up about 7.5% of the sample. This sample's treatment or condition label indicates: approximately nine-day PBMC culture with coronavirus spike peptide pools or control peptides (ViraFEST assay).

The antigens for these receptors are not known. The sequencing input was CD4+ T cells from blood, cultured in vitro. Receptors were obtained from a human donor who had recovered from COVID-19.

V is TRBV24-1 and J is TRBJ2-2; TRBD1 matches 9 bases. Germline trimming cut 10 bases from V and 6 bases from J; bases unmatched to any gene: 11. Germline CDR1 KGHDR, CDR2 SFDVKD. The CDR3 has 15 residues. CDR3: CATEIGTGLAGELFF. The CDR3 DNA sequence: TGTGCCACTGAAATCGGGACAGGGTTAGCCGGGGAGCTGTTTTTT.

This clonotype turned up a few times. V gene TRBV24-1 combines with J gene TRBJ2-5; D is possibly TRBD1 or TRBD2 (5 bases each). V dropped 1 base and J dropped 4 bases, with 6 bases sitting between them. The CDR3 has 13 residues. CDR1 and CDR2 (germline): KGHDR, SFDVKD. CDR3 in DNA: TGTGCCACCAGTGATTTTGGGGGAGAGACCCAGTACTTC. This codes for CATSDFGGETQYF.

The chain's CDR3 is CASRANRGSNSPLHF. For the CDR3, the DNA is TGTGCCAGCAGAGCAAACAGGGGATCTAATTCACCCCTCCACTTT. J is TRBJ1-6 and V is TRBV2; TRBD1 matches 7 bases. V lost 6 bases to trimming and J lost 6 bases; unmatched junction nucleotides: 8. This CDR3 contains 15 residues. Germline V gene data show CDR1 as SNHLY and CDR2 as FYNNEI. Full variable domain (outside the CDR3, taken from reference TRBV2 and TRBJ1-6): EPEVTQTPSHQVTQMGQEVILRCVPISNHLYFYWYRQILGQKVEFLVSFYNNEISEKSEIFDDQFSVERPDGSNFTLKIRSTKLEDSAMYFCASRANRGSNSPLHFGNGTRLTVT.

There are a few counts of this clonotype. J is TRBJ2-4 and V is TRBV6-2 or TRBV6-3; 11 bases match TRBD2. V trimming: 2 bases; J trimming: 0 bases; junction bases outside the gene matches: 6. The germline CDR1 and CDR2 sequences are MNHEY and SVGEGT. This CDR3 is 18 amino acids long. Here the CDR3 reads CASSYEGLAGLAKNIQYF. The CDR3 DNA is TGTGCCAGCAGTTACGAAGGACTAGCGGGCCTAGCCAAAAACATTCAGTACTTC.

The CDR3 DNA reads TGTGCCAGCAGCTCGACCGGACAGGGTAACAATGAGCAGTTCTTC. Protein sequence: CASSSTGQGNNEQFF. The chain joins TRBV5-4 to TRBJ2-1, with 8 bases aligning to TRBD1. The J segment lost 5 bases and the V segment lost 3 bases, leaving 7 bases of the junction unmatched. The CDR3 spans 15 residues. Germline V CDR1 and CDR2: SGHNT, YYREEE (reference sequence).

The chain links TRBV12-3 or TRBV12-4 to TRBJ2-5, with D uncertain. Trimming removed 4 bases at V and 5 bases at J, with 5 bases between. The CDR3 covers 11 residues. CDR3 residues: CASSSGETQYF. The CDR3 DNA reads TGTGCCAGCAGTTCGGGCGAGACCCAGTACTTC.

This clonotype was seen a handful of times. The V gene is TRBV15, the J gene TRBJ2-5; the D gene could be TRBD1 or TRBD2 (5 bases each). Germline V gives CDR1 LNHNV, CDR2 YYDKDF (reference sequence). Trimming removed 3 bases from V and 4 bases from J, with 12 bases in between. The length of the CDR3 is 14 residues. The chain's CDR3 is CATSRGPPPETQYF. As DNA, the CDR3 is TGTGCCACCAGCAGGGGACCGCCCCCAGAGACCCAGTACTTC.

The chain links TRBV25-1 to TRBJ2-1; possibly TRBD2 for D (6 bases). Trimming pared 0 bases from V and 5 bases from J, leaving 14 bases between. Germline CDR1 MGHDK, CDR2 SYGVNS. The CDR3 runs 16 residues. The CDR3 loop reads CASSEYNGGADNEQFF. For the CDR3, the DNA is TGTGCCAGCAGTGAATATAACGGGGGAGCAGACAATGAGCAGTTCTTC.

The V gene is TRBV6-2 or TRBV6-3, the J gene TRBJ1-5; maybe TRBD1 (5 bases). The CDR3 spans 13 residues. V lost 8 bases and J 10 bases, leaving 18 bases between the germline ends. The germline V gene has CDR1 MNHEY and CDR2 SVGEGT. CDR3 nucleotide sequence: TGTGCCAGCCGCGACAGACGCAATGATCCCCAGCATTTT. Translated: CASRDRRNDPQHF.

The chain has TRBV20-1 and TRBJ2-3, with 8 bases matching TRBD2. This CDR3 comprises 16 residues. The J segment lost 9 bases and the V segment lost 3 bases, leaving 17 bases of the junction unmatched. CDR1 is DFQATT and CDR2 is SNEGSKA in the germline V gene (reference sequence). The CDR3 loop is CSASVGGRGPGGTQYF. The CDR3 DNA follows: TGCAGTGCTAGCGTTGGCGGAAGGGGCCCGGGAGGGACGCAGTATTTT.

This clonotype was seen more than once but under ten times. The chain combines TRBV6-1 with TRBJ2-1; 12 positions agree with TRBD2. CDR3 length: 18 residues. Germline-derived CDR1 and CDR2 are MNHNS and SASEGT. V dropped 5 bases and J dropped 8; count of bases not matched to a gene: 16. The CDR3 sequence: CASSHRVRTSGRRDEQFF. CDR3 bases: TGTGCCAGCAGTCACAGGGTCCGAACTAGCGGGAGGCGCGATGAGCAGTTCTTC.

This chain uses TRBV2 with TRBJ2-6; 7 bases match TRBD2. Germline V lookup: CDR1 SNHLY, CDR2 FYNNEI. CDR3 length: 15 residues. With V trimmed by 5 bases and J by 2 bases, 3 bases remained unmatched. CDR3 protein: CASSTLAAGANVLTF. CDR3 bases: TGTGCCAGCAGTACCCTAGCGGCTGGGGCCAACGTCCTGACTTTC.

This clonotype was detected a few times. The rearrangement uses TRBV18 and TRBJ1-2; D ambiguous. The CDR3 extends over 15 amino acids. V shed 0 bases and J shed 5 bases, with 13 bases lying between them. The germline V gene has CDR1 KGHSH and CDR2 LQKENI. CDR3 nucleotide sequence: TGTGCCAGCTCACCACCGGCTAGGGCGGGTTATGGCTACACCTTC. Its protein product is CASSPPARAGYGYTF.

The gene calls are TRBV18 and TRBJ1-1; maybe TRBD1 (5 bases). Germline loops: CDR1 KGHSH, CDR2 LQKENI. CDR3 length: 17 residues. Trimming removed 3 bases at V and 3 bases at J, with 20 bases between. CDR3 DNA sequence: TGTGCCAGCTCACCGAGCGGGGCCTCCCTAGGGTACACTGAAGCTTTCTTT. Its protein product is CASSPSGASLGYTEAFF.

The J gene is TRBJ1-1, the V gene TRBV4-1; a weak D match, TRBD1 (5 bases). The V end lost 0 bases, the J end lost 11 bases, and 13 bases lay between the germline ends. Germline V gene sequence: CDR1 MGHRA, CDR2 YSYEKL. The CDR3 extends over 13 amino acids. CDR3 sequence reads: CASSQERQSRAFF. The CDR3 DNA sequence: TGCGCCAGCAGCCAAGAGCGACAGAGTCGTGCTTTCTTT.

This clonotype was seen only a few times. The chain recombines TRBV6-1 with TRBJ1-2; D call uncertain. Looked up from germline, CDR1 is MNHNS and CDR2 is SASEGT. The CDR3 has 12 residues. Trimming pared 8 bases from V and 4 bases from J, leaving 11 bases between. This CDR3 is CASSYGPYGYTF. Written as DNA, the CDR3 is TGTGCCAGCTCCTACGGGCCCTATGGCTACACCTTC.

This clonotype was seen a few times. This CDR3 is CASRAVEEKLFF. The CDR3 region has the DNA TGTGCCAGCAGAGCCGTCGAGGAAAAACTGTTTTTT. The chain uses TRBV7-9 and TRBJ1-4; no definite D call. This CDR3 spans 12 amino acids. CDR1 and CDR2 from the germline V gene are SEHNR and FQNEAQ (reference sequence). Trimming took off 6 bases at V and 8 bases at J, with 10 bases between the two ends.

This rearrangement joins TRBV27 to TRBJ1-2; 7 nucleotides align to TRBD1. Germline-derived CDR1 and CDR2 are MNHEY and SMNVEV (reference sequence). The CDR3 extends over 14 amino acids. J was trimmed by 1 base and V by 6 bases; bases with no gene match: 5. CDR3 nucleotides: TGTGCCAGCAGGTCGACAGGGTATAACTATGGCTACACCTTC. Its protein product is CASRSTGYNYGYTF.

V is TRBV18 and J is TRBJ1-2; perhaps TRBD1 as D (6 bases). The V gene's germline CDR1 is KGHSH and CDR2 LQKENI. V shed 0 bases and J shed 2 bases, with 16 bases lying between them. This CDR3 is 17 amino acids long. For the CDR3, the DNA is TGTGCCAGCTCACCACCAGGCCGGACAGTACTAAACTATGGCTACACCTTC. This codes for CASSPPGRTVLNYGYTF.

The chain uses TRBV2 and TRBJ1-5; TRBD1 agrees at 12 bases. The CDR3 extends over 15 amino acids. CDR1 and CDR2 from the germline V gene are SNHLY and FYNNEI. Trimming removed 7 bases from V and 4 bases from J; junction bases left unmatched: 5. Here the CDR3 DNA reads TGTGCCAGCAATAGGGACAGGGGGCCGAATCAGCCCCAGCATTTT. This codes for CASNRDRGPNQPQHF.

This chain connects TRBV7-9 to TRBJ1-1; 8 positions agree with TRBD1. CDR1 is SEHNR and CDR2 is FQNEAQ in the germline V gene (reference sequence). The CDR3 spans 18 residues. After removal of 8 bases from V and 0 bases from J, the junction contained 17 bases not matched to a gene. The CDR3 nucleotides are TGTGCCAGCCAGCTTATAGCCGGGTCAGGGGGCCTGAACACTGAAGCTTTCTTT. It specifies CASQLIAGSGGLNTEAFF.